Below are 8 T cell receptor beta chains sequenced from a single sample in a study of Ad26.COV2.S vaccination and SARS-CoV-2 variants. Treatment of the sample: some 20 received Ad26.COV2.S at low or high dose, single or two shots; 5 received placebo; per-sample allocation not given. Collection of the samples took place on day 63 after the first injection of vaccine or placebo. Profiled with immunoSEQ multiplex PCR; TCRdb holds only in-frame clones, not every one. The sample holds 290,000 or so clones, around 87% seen once. Here the sequenced sample was peripheral blood, taken in a trial of Ad26.COV2.S vaccine versus placebo. Receptor source: a person between 18 and 65 years old who received the Ad26.COV2.S COVID-19 vaccine or a placebo.

The chain carries TRBV6-5 and TRBJ1-1; TRBD1 is a possible D gene (5 bases). CDR1 and CDR2 (germline): MNHEY, SVGAGI. Between the trimmed V and J ends, which lost 2 bases and 3 bases, there was a span of 7 bases. The CDR3 extends over 13 amino acids. CDR3 in DNA: TGTGCCAGCAGTTACGGGGCCTACACTGAAGCTTTCTTT. This translates into CASSYGAYTEAFF.

The J gene is TRBJ2-2, the V gene TRBV10-1; no reliable D call. The germline V gene has CDR1 WNHNN and CDR2 SYGVQD (reference sequence). The CDR3 runs 14 residues. V gave up 8 bases and J gave up 6 bases, with 16 bases separating them. The CDR3 sequence: CASGHVTRAGELFF. For the CDR3, the DNA is TGCGCCAGCGGGCATGTTACCCGGGCCGGGGAGCTGTTTTTT.

A single count supports this clone. This chain uses TRBV19 with TRBJ2-4; 10 nucleotides agree with TRBD1. This CDR3 comprises 16 residues. The V segment lost 7 bases and the J segment 2 bases; nucleotides outside the gene matches: 8. The V gene's germline CDR1 is LNHDA and CDR2 SQIVND (reference sequence). CDR3 sequence reads: CASTPEGQGTKNIQYF. The CDR3 DNA is TGTGCCAGTACTCCCGAGGGACAGGGGACCAAAAACATTCAGTACTTC.

The chain employs TRBV5-1 and TRBJ1-1; maybe TRBD1 (6 bases). This CDR3 is 14 amino acids long. V was shortened by 3 bases and J by 1 base, with 10 bases between the two germline ends. Germline loops: CDR1 SGHRS, CDR2 YFSETQ. CDR3 sequence (DNA): TGCGCCAGCAGCTCGGGGGGGCCGAACACTGAAGCTTTCTTT. It is translated as CASSSGGPNTEAFF.

There are a few counts of this clone. The J gene is TRBJ1-1, the V gene TRBV6-2 or TRBV6-3; D remains unclear. CDR1 is MNHEY, CDR2 SVGEGT, per germline. Trimming took off 10 bases at V and 5 bases at J, with 14 bases between the two ends. The CDR3 contains 12 residues. The CDR3 is CATSMALTEAFF. In DNA, the CDR3 is TGTGCCACCAGCATGGCCCTTACTGAAGCTTTCTTT.

This clone appeared a few times. The V and J genes are TRBV18 and TRBJ2-3; 9 bases are a match to TRBD1. V shed 5 bases and J 3 bases; nucleotides not matched to a gene: 6. The CDR3 totals 15 residues. Germline-derived CDR1 and CDR2 are KGHSH and LQKENI. In nucleotides, the CDR3 is TGTGCCAGCTCAAACCGGGACAGGGAAACAGATACGCAGTATTTT. Its translation is CASSNRDRETDTQYF.

The chain joins TRBV18 to TRBJ1-4; D remains unclear. CDR1 KGHSH and CDR2 LQKENI come from the germline V gene. The CDR3 is 19 residues long. The V and J ends lost 6 bases and 1 base respectively, with 24 bases between them. The CDR3 nucleotides are TGTGCCAGCTCGTCCGGTACACCCACAACAAGTGGAACTAATGAAAAACTGTTTTTT. Translation gives CASSSGTPTTSGTNEKLFF.

This clone was found a few times. The rearrangement links TRBV7-2 to TRBJ2-1; 7 bases are a match to TRBD2. Per the germline V gene, CDR1 is SGHTA and CDR2 is FQGNSA. The CDR3 has 16 amino acids. Unmatched junction bases numbered 13, after V lost 6 bases and J lost 5 bases. The CDR3 bases are TGTGCCAGCAGGCCTAGCGGTGGGAGGCGAAACAATGAGCAGTTCTTC. Translated: CASRPSGGRRNNEQFF.